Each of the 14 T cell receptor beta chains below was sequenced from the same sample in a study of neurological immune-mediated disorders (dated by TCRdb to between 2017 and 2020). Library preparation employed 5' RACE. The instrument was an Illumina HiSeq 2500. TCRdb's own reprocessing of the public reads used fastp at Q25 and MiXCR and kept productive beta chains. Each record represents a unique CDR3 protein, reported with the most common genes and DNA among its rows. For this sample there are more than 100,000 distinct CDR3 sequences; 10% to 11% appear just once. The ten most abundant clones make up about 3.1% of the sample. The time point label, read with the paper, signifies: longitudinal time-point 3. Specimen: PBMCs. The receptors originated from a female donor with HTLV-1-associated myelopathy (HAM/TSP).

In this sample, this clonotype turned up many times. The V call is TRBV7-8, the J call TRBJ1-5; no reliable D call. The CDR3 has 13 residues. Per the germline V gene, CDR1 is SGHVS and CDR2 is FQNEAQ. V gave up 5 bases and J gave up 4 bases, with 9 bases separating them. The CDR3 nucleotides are TGTGCCAGCAGCCCCGATGGGAATCAGCCCCAGCATTTT. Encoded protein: CASSPDGNQPQHF.

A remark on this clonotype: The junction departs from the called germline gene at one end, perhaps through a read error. The CDR3 DNA reads TGCGCCAGCAGCTTCCCTCACGGGGGAAGCACAGAGACGCAGTATTTT. Translated: CASSFPHGGSTETQYF. The chain uses TRBV5-1 and TRBJ2-3, with TRBD2 as a possible D gene (6 bases). This CDR3 spans 16 amino acids. Germline values: CDR1 SGHRS, CDR2 YFSETQ.

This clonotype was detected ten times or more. The CDR3 protein is CASSRRTGSINEQFF. The CDR3 DNA is TGTGCCAGCAGTCGTCGGACAGGGTCGATCAATGAGCAGTTCTTC. The V call is TRBV7-9, the J call TRBJ2-1; 8 nucleotides agree with TRBD1. CDR1 is SEHNR, CDR2 FQNEAQ, per germline (reference sequence). The J segment lost 6 bases and the V segment lost 6 bases, leaving 10 bases of the junction unmatched. The CDR3 has 15 residues.

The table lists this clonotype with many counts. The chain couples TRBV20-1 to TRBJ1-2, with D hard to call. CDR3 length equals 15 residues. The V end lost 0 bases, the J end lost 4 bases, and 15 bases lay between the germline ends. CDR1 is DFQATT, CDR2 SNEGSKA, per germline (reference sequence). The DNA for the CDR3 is TGCAGTGCTAGAGATCCGATCGGTGGGCTCTATGGCTACACCTTC. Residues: CSARDPIGGLYGYTF.

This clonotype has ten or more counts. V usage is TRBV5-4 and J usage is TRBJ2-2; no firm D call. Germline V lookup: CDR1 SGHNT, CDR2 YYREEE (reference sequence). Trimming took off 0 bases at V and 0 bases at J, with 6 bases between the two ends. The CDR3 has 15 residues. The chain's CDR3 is CASSLAETNTGELFF. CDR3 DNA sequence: TGTGCCAGCAGCTTGGCGGAAACGAACACCGGGGAGCTGTTTTTT. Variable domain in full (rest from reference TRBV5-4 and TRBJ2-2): ETGVTQSPTHLIKTRGQQVTLRCSSQSGHNTVSWYQQALGQGPQFIFQYYREEENGRGNFPPRFSGLQFPNYSSELNVNALELDDSALYLCASSLAETNTGELFFGEGSRLTVL.

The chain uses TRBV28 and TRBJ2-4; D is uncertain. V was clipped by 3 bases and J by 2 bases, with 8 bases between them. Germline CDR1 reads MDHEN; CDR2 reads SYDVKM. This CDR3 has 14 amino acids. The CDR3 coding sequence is TGTGCCAGCAGTTTGGAACAGCCCAAAAACATTCAGTACTTC. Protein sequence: CASSLEQPKNIQYF.

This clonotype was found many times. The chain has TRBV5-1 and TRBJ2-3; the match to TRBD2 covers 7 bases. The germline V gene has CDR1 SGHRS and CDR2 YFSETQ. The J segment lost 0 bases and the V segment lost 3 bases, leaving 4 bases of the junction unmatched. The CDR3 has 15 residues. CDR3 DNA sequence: TGCGCCAGCAGCTCGACTAGCTTTAGCACAGATACGCAGTATTTT. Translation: CASSSTSFSTDTQYF.

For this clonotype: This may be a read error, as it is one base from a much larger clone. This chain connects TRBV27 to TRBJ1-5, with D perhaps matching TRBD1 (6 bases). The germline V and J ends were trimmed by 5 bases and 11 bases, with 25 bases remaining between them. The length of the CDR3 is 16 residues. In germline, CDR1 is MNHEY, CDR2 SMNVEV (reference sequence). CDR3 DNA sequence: TGTGCCAGCAGTATGAGGAGCCAGGGGTTCTTTTCGTCCCAGCATTTT. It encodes CASSMRSQGFFSSQHF.

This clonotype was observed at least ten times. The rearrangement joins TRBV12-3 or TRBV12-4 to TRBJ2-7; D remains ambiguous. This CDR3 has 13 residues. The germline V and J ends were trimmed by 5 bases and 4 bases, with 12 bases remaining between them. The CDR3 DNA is TGTGCCAGCAGTCCACCGGACCCATACGAGCAGTACTTC. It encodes CASSPPDPYEQYF.

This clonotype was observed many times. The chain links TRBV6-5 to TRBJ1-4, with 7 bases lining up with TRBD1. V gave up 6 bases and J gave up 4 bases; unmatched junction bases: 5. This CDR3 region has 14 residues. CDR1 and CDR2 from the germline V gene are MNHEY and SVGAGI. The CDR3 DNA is TGTGCCAGCAGCAGGACAGGAGATAATGAAAAACTGTTTTTT. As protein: CASSRTGDNEKLFF.

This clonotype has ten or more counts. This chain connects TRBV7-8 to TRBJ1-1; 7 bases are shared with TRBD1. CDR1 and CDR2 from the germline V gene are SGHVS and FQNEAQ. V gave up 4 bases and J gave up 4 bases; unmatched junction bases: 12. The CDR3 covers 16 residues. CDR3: CASSSRQGDRPTEAFF. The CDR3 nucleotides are TGTGCCAGCAGCTCAAGACAGGGCGATCGTCCCACTGAAGCTTTCTTT. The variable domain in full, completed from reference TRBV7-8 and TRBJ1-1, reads GAGVSQSPRYKVAKRGQDVALRCDPISGHVSLFWYQQALGQGPEFLTYFQNEAQLDKSGLPSDRFFAERPEGSVSTLKIQRTQQEDSAVYLCASSSRQGDRPTEAFFGQGTRLTVV.

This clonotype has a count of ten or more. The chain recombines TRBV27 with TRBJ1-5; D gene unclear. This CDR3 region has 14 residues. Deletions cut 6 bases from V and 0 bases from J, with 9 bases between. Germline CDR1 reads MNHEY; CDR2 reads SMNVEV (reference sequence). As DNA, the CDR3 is TGTGCCAGCAGCCCTCTTGCTAGCAATCAGCCCCAGCATTTT. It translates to CASSPLASNQPQHF.

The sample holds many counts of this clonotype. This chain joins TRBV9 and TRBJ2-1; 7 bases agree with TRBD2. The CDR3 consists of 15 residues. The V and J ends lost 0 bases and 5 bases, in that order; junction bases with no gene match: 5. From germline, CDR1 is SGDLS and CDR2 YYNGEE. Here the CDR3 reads CASSVGGGENNEQFF. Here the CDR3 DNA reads TGTGCCAGCAGCGTAGGTGGGGGGGAAAACAATGAGCAGTTCTTC. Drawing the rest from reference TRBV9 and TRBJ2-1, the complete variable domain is DSGVTQTPKHLITATGQRVTLRCSPRSGDLSVYWYQQSLDQGLQFLIQYYNGEERAKGNILERFSAQQFPDLHSELNLSSLELGDSALYFCASSVGGGENNEQFFGPGTRLTVL.

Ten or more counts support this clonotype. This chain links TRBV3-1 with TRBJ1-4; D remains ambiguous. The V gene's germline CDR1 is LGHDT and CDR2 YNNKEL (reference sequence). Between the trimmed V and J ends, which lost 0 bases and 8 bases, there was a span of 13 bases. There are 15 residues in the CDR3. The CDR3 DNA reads TGTGCCAGCAGCCAAGATGGGTCCGGGAGGGAAAAACTGTTTTTT. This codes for CASSQDGSGREKLFF.